The 20 T cell receptor beta chains in this list originate from one sample, sequenced in a study of cytomegalovirus exposure and HLA in healthy donors. The PCR ran on 60 Vbeta and 13 Jbeta primers. TCRdb's copy holds only in-frame clones and misses some; the assay was immunoSEQ multiplex PCR. The listing records 100,000 to 150,000 clones. Sequencing was carried out using PBMCs. These receptors were taken from a man in his forties in good health and CMV-seronegative.

Comment on this clone: At the DNA level, this CDR3 is encoded by other sequences in the same sample as well. CDR3 nucleotide sequence: TGTGCCAGCACCGCCGGGTCCTACGAGCAGTACTTC. This sequence encodes CASTAGSYEQYF. The chain carries TRBV2 and TRBJ2-7, with D unresolved. V was pared by 7 bases and J by 1 base, with 8 bases between. Looked up from germline, CDR1 is SNHLY and CDR2 is FYNNEI. There are 12 residues in the CDR3.

V and J are TRBV2 and TRBJ2-7; 7 positions agree with TRBD2. Germline trimming cut 4 bases from V and 3 bases from J; bases unmatched to any gene: 9. This CDR3 contains 15 residues. Germline loops: CDR1 SNHLY, CDR2 FYNNEI. In DNA form, the CDR3 reads TGTGCCAGCAGTGTTGAGGGAGGGGTTATCTACGAGCAGTACTTC. It specifies CASSVEGGVIYEQYF.

This CDR3 is CASSLESGTTYEQYF. DNA of the CDR3: TGTGCCAGCAGCTTAGAATCCGGGACAACCTACGAGCAGTACTTC. This rearrangement joins TRBV7-6 to TRBJ2-7; tentative D call: TRBD1 (6 bases). The V and J ends lost 1 base and 2 bases respectively, with 12 bases between them. The germline gives CDR1 SGHVS, CDR2 FNYEAQ. There are 15 residues in the CDR3.

V gene TRBV18 combines with J gene TRBJ2-7; 8 bases align to TRBD2. J lost 6 bases, V lost 4 bases, and 20 bases had no gene match. The germline V gene has CDR1 KGHSH and CDR2 LQKENI. This CDR3 region has 18 residues. CDR3 bases: TGTGCCAGCTCACAAACCACCGCTCGGACTAGCAGTACTGGCGAGCAGTACTTC. It specifies CASSQTTARTSSTGEQYF.

This sequence joins TRBV18 and TRBJ2-7; 12 bases agree with TRBD1. This CDR3 is 15 amino acids long. Germline V gives CDR1 KGHSH, CDR2 LQKENI. V was pared by 5 bases and J by 2 bases, with 4 bases of the junction left unmatched. DNA of the CDR3: TGTGCCAGCTCAACCGGGACAGGGGGCCCCTACGAGCAGTACTTC. As protein: CASSTGTGGPYEQYF.

The chain is built from TRBV30 and TRBJ2-7; D might be TRBD2 (7 bases). The germline V and J ends were trimmed by 5 bases and 2 bases, with 16 bases remaining between them. CDR1 is GTSNPN, CDR2 SVGIG, per germline (reference sequence). The CDR3 loop spans 14 amino acids. The CDR3 region has the DNA TGTGCCTGGGGGAGGGGGGGCGGCGCCTACGAGCAGTACTTC. Translated: CAWGRGGGAYEQYF.

The V and J genes are TRBV19 and TRBJ2-2; 7 nucleotides line up with TRBD2. CDR3 size: 15 residues. From germline, CDR1 is LNHDA and CDR2 SQIVND (reference sequence). V gave up 5 bases and J gave up 6 bases; unmatched junction bases: 9. The CDR3 is CASSPREEIPGELFF. In nucleotides, the CDR3 is TGTGCCAGTAGTCCCCGGGAGGAAATCCCCGGGGAGCTGTTTTTT. Together with reference TRBV19 and TRBJ2-2, the CDR3 gives the full variable domain: DGGITQSPKYLFRKEGQNVTLSCEQNLNHDAMYWYRQDPGQGLRLIYYSQIVNDFQKGDIAEGYSVSREKKESFPLTVTSAQKNPTAFYLCASSPREEIPGELFFGEGSRLTVL.

The V and J genes are TRBV19 and TRBJ2-7; TRBD2 matches at 9 bases. The V segment lost 2 bases and the J segment 0 bases; nucleotides outside the gene matches: 2. The CDR3 consists of 15 residues. In germline, CDR1 is LNHDA, CDR2 SQIVND (reference sequence). CDR3 sequence reads: CASSILLAGSYEQYF. DNA of the CDR3: TGTGCCAGTAGTATACTACTAGCGGGCTCCTACGAGCAGTACTTC.

V is TRBV10-3 and J is TRBJ2-1, with 10 bases that match TRBD1. The trim removed 5 bases at V and 0 bases at J, leaving 10 bases unmatched. In germline, CDR1 is ENHRY, CDR2 SYGVKD. The CDR3 is 18 residues long. CDR3 in amino acids: CAISSGTGDSSSYNEQFF. CDR3 nucleotide sequence: TGTGCCATCAGTTCCGGGACAGGGGATTCGAGCTCCTACAATGAGCAGTTCTTC.

This chain links TRBV6-6 with TRBJ2-7; D is possibly TRBD2 (7 bases). Germline values: CDR1 MNHNY, CDR2 SVGAGI (reference sequence). V was shortened by 2 bases and J by 4 bases, with 15 bases between the two germline ends. The CDR3 is 15 residues long. The DNA of the CDR3 is TGTGCCAGCAGTTACGAAGGGGGGGGGTCATACGAGCAGTACTTC. This encodes CASSYEGGGSYEQYF.

This chain joins TRBV28 and TRBJ2-4; tentatively, D is TRBD2 (6 bases). Trimming cost V 3 bases and J 0 bases, with 15 bases left between them. This CDR3 contains 17 residues. CDR1 MDHEN and CDR2 SYDVKM come from the germline V gene. The CDR3 DNA follows: TGTGCCAGCAGTTTCGCCTTCGGGGGTTTAGCCAAAAACATTCAGTACTTC. This sequence encodes CASSFAFGGLAKNIQYF.

This rearrangement joins TRBV30 to TRBJ2-6, with TRBD1 as a possible D gene (5 bases). This CDR3 has 15 residues. Germline-derived CDR1 and CDR2 are GTSNPN and SVGIG (reference sequence). Trimming stripped 4 bases from V and 0 bases from J, with 10 bases between. This CDR3 is CAWIDSYSGANVLTF. CDR3 nucleotide sequence: TGTGCCTGGATAGACAGTTACTCTGGGGCCAACGTCCTGACTTTC.

The rearrangement uses TRBV19 and TRBJ1-2, with 7 bases identical to TRBD1. Germline V gene lookup returns CDR1 LNHDA and CDR2 SQIVND (reference sequence). V shed 3 bases, J shed 4 bases, and the junction held 17 bases outside the gene matches. This CDR3 has 18 residues. The CDR3 sequence is CASSIYSTGDRRGYGYTF. The CDR3 coding sequence is TGTGCCAGTAGTATCTACTCAACCGGGGACAGAAGAGGCTATGGCTACACCTTC.

This chain connects TRBV4-1 to TRBJ2-7; D might be TRBD2 (5 bases). The germline V gene has CDR1 MGHRA and CDR2 YSYEKL. The CDR3 sequence is 16 residues long. V dropped 2 bases and J dropped 6 bases, with 20 bases sitting between them. CDR3 nucleotides: TGCGCCAGCAGCCAAATTAGGGTCCTTCCACTAGGCGAGCAGTACTTC. It encodes CASSQIRVLPLGEQYF.

The rearrangement links TRBV5-4 to TRBJ2-5, with TRBD1 matching 7 bases. Germline trimming cut 0 bases from V and 4 bases from J; bases unmatched to any gene: 3. The germline CDR1 and CDR2 sequences are SGHNT and YYREEE (reference sequence). The CDR3 is 14 amino acids. The CDR3 nucleotides are TGTGCCAGCAGCTTGGTGTCAGGGGGAGAGACCCAGTACTTC. It encodes CASSLVSGGETQYF.

The chain employs TRBV2 and TRBJ2-7, with TRBD1 identical over 8 bases. The V gene's germline CDR1 is SNHLY and CDR2 FYNNEI. Losses at the gene ends were 7 bases for V and 1 base for J; bases not matched to a gene: 6. This CDR3 is built from 14 residues. CDR3 loop: CASMRDRTSYEQYF. CDR3 nucleotides: TGTGCCAGCATGAGGGACAGGACTTCCTACGAGCAGTACTTC.

The chain recombines TRBV27 with TRBJ1-1; 8 bases fit TRBD1. This CDR3 contains 15 residues. Germline CDR1 reads MNHEY; CDR2 reads SMNVEV (reference sequence). The V segment lost 7 bases and the J segment 5 bases; nucleotides outside the gene matches: 12. The CDR3, as DNA: TGTGCCAGCATTAAGGCCCAGGGGGCGGGTACTGAAGCTTTCTTT. It translates to CASIKAQGAGTEAFF.

The chain joins TRBV11-3 to TRBJ1-1, with 7 bases aligning to TRBD1. V was clipped by 5 bases and J by 2 bases; unmatched bases: 5. The CDR3 covers 14 residues. In germline, CDR1 is SGHNT, CDR2 YENEEA. CDR3 DNA: TGTGCCAGCAGCGCCCGACAGGGAAACACTGAAGCTTTCTTT. Its protein product is CASSARQGNTEAFF. The whole variable domain, filled in from reference TRBV11-3 and TRBJ1-1, reads EAGVVQSPRYKIIEKKQPVAFWCNPISGHNTLYWYLQNLGQGPELLIRYENEEAVDDSQLPKDRFSAERLKGVDSTLKIQPAELGDSAVYLCASSARQGNTEAFFGQGTRLTVV.

The chain links TRBV5-4 to TRBJ2-7, with 7 bases lining up with TRBD1. The CDR3 is made up of 14 amino acids. Germline-derived CDR1 and CDR2 are SGHNT and YYREEE (reference sequence). Trimming at V came to 5 bases and at J to 2 bases, leaving 7 bases not matched to a gene. CDR3 sequence reads: CASSKGQEPYEQYF. CDR3 bases: TGTGCCAGCAGTAAAGGACAGGAGCCCTACGAGCAGTACTTC.

J is TRBJ2-7 and V is TRBV7-9; D unresolved. Trimming took 1 base from V and 3 from J, leaving 10 bases between them. CDR1 and CDR2 (germline): SEHNR, FQNEAQ (reference sequence). This CDR3 is built from 14 residues. This CDR3 reads CASSLDFEFYEQYF. CDR3 DNA sequence: TGTGCCAGCAGCTTAGATTTCGAGTTCTACGAGCAGTACTTC.